Listed below are T cell receptor beta chains from one sample, sequenced in a study of T cell repertoires in cytomegalovirus infection. TCRdb independently ran MiXCR on the reads; one entry per CDR3 protein. Here the sample spans about 530,000 distinct CDR3 sequences, 26% being singletons. The sample was PBMCs. The receptor set was obtained from a human donor in good health (CMV status not recorded). Some clones in this sample may be carry-over from other donors' samples. The CDR3 runs from the conserved cysteine through the conserved F or W. Each record gives: J gene, V gene, clone size, D gene, CDR3 protein, CDR3 DNA. A D gene is named only where the DNA matches it firmly. For some rows the clone size is stated as once, few or many, or as a class when expanded; others skip it.

TRBJ1-1 TRBV5-4 . . CASSPRDLGEEAFF TGTGCCAGCAGCCCCCGGGATCTAGGAGAGGAGGCTTTCTTT
TRBJ2-3 TRBV10-3 . TRBD2 CAIWAGEVADTQYF TGTGCCATCTGGGCGGGAGAGGTCGCAGATACGCAGTATTTT
TRBJ2-1 TRBV7-2 . TRBD1 CASLQGARDEQFF TGTGCCAGTTTACAGGGGGCTCGCGATGAGCAGTTCTTC
TRBJ2-1 TRBV30 . TRBD2 CAWSVRAGTGGRERDEQFF TGTGCCTGGAGTGTAAGGGCAGGAACGGGCGGGAGGGAACGGGATGAGCAGTTCTTC
TRBJ2-5 TRBV7-9 many TRBD1 CASSYGTGTETQYF TGTGCCAGCAGCTACGGGACAGGGACGGAGACCCAGTACTTC
TRBJ1-6 TRBV20-1 few TRBD1 CSAEDGQGINSPLHF TGCAGTGCCGAAGACGGACAGGGGATCAATTCACCCCTCCACTTT
TRBJ2-1 TRBV28 . . CASTSTPYNEQFF TGTGCCAGCACCTCGACCCCCTACAATGAGCAGTTCTTC
TRBJ1-1 TRBV7-2 many . CASSLAQSHTEAFF TGTGCCAGCAGCTTAGCGCAGTCCCACACTGAAGCTTTCTTT
TRBJ1-5 TRBV27 . . CASAWTDSNQPQHF TGTGCCAGTGCCTGGACAGATAGCAATCAGCCCCAGCATTTT
TRBJ2-1 TRBV11-2 . TRBD2 CASSTGLSNEQFF TGTGCCAGCAGCACGGGACTAAGCAATGAGCAGTTCTTC
TRBJ2-5 TRBV7-2 few . CASSRGVGRGQETQYF TGTGCCAGCAGCCGGGGGGTGGGCAGGGGGCAAGAGACCCAGTACTTC
TRBJ1-2 TRBV28 . . CASIRIRWDNYGYTF TGTGCCAGCATCCGAATAAGGTGGGACAACTATGGCTACACCTTC
TRBJ2-5 TRBV20-1 . . CSARVAVTQETQYF TGCAGTGCTAGAGTGGCGGTTACCCAAGAGACCCAGTACTTC
TRBJ2-1 TRBV29-1 . TRBD2 CSGLTSGKYNEQFF TGCAGCGGATTGACTAGCGGGAAATACAATGAGCAGTTCTTC
TRBJ1-2 TRBV3-1 . TRBD1 CASSPQQGANYGYTF TGTGCCAGCAGCCCTCAGCAGGGGGCGAACTATGGCTACACCTTC
TRBJ2-3 TRBV7-2 many TRBD1 CASSSEGAGDTQYF TGTGCCAGCAGCTCCGAGGGGGCAGGTGATACGCAGTATTTT
TRBJ1-5 TRBV7-8 many . CASSFLTRADQPQHF TGTGCCAGCAGCTTTTTAACCAGGGCTGATCAGCCCCAGCATTTT